The clone carrying this T cell receptor beta chain was detected a few times. TCRdb re-analyzed the PCR reads using MiXCR. The table records roughly 16,000 clones, about 31% of them present only once. All patients reached thyroid surgery having received no treatment beforehand. V gave up 3 bases and J gave up 10 bases, with 9 bases separating them. Germline-derived CDR1 and CDR2 are SEHNR and FQNEAQ (reference sequence). The CDR3 loop spans 11 amino acids. The sample belongs to a study of metastatic and nonmetastatic thyroid tumors. The sample was tumor tissue. The gene calls are TRBV7-9 and TRBJ2-5, with D uncertain. This receptor was identified in a female donor with papillary thyroid cancer or a benign thyroid nodule (not recorded which). Some clones in this sample may be carry-over from other donors' samples. Written as DNA, the CDR3 is TGTGCCAGCAGCTTCGTAGATGGCCAGTACTTC. Amino acid sequence: CASSFVDGQYF.